These 18 T cell receptor beta chains came from one sample sequenced in a study of post-analysis software for immune sequencing data. Study outcomes and limitations: In patients, about 5 TRBV segments were more frequent than in controls, with TRBV5-6, TRBV5-1 and TRBV20-1 among them.

TCR beta cDNA libraries had unique molecular identifiers. TCRdb passed the PCR reads through MiXCR, listing each CDR3 protein once. The sample holds some 260,000 distinct CDR3 sequences, 36% seen once. No cognate antigen is known for these TCRs. Sequencing was performed on blood. The source of these receptors is a girl under 18 with multiple sclerosis.

As concerns this clonotype: A much more abundant neighbour one base away suggests this may be a read error. The chain is built from TRBV28 and TRBJ2-7, with D perhaps being TRBD1 or TRBD2 (6 bases each). Germline CDR1 is MDHEN and CDR2 is SYDVKM. The CDR3 length is 13 residues. The CDR3 DNA follows: TGTGCCAGCAGTTTGGGGGGCGGGTACGAGCTGTACTTC. This codes for CASSLGGGYELYF.

Details on this clonotype: Sequence at one end of the junction differs from germline and may be a read error. The CDR3 DNA follows: TGCGCCAACAGCTCGACAGGGGGCAGAACAGATACGCGGTATTTT. Translated: CANSSTGGRTDTRYF. The J gene is TRBJ2-3, the V gene TRBV5-1, with 10 bases matching TRBD1. The CDR3 spans 15 residues. Germline-derived CDR1 and CDR2 are SGHRS and YFSETQ.

This clonotype showed up many times. The chain combines TRBV7-9 with TRBJ2-1; 10 bases fit TRBD2. CDR3 size: 16 residues. CDR1 is SEHNR and CDR2 is FQNEAQ in the germline V gene (reference sequence). The V segment lost 2 bases and the J segment 6 bases; nucleotides outside the gene matches: 7. The CDR3 loop is CASSLIGTSDRNEQFF. The CDR3 DNA follows: TGTGCCAGCAGCTTAATCGGGACTAGCGACCGCAATGAGCAGTTCTTC.

This sequence joins TRBV29-1 and TRBJ2-5; weak D call: TRBD1 (5 bases). Gene TRBJ2-7 matches the end of the DNA better, so the J call may be wrong. Per the germline V gene, CDR1 is SQVTM and CDR2 is ANQGSEA. The CDR3 spans 14 residues. CDR3 loop: CSVPGQGGSYEQYF. In DNA, the CDR3 is TGCAGCGTCCCCGGGCAGGGTGGGTCCTACGAGCAGTACTTC.

This clonotype was detected ten times or more. The chain links TRBV4-1 to TRBJ2-5; D possibly corresponds to TRBD2 (6 bases). In germline, CDR1 is MGHRA, CDR2 YSYEKL. The V and J ends lost 3 bases and 4 bases respectively, with 18 bases between them. The length of the CDR3 is 16 residues. DNA for the CDR3: TGCGCCAGCAGCCATTTGGGGTGGGAGGTGCGAGAGACCCAGTACTTC. Protein product: CASSHLGWEVRETQYF.

In its sample, this clonotype was seen many times. The chain recombines TRBV4-1 with TRBJ2-5; perhaps D is TRBD1 or TRBD2 (7 bases each). The germline gives CDR1 MGHRA, CDR2 YSYEKL. V shed 0 bases and J shed 2 bases, with 16 bases lying between them. The CDR3 consists of 17 residues. The CDR3 region is CASSQDLLQGGQETQYF. The CDR3, as DNA: TGCGCCAGCAGCCAAGATCTGTTGCAGGGGGGGCAAGAGACCCAGTACTTC.

Many counts were recorded for this clonotype. This chain joins TRBV7-2 and TRBJ1-5, with D perhaps matching TRBD1 (5 bases). The CDR3 spans 13 residues. CDR1 SGHTA and CDR2 FQGNSA come from the germline V gene. The V end lost 5 bases, the J end lost 7 bases, and 12 bases lay between the germline ends. As DNA, the CDR3 is TGTGCCAGCAGCCGGGGGAGGAGCCAGCCCCAGCATTTT. Translating it yields CASSRGRSQPQHF.

The chain carries TRBV30 and TRBJ2-5, with D possibly matching TRBD2 (5 bases). The DNA end is more similar to TRBJ2-7, so the J call may be wrong. This CDR3 region has 13 residues. Germline-derived CDR1 and CDR2 are GTSNPN and SVGIG (reference sequence). CDR3 nucleotides: TGTGCCTGGAGTGTTGGGTGGGAGAACGAGCAGTACTTC. Protein product: CAWSVGWENEQYF.

On this clonotype: A much bigger clone sits one base away, suggesting this may be a read error. This chain connects TRBV20-1 to TRBJ2-7; 7 bases are a match to TRBD2. The germline V gene has CDR1 DFQATT and CDR2 SNEGSKA (reference sequence). This CDR3 region has 14 residues. Germline trimming cut 1 base from V and 2 bases from J; bases unmatched to any gene: 5. CDR3: CSARGEGNTYEQYF. The DNA for the CDR3 is TGCAGTGCTAGAGGGGAGGGTAACACCTACGAGCAGTACTTC.

The chain combines TRBV6-5 with TRBJ2-1; perhaps TRBD1 as D (6 bases). Germline V gene data show CDR1 as MNHEY and CDR2 as SVGAGI. V dropped 8 bases and J dropped 2 bases, with 10 bases sitting between them. The CDR3 loop spans 13 amino acids. The CDR3 is CASGQSTYNEQFF. Here the CDR3 DNA reads TGTGCCAGCGGACAGTCCACCTACAATGAGCAGTTCTTC.

This clonotype was counted ten times or more. This chain connects TRBV12-3 or TRBV12-4 to TRBJ2-3, with unresolved D. This CDR3 has 15 amino acids. The V and J ends lost 6 bases and 0 bases respectively, with 13 bases between them. DNA of the CDR3: TGTGCCAGCAGCCAGGACCGTACTAGCACAGATACGCAGTATTTT. This translates into CASSQDRTSTDTQYF.

This clonotype was seen at least ten times. V gene TRBV20-1 combines with J gene TRBJ2-3; 8 bases agree with TRBD2. Trimming at V came to 0 bases and at J to 7 bases, leaving 6 bases not matched to a gene. The CDR3 consists of 14 residues. CDR1 and CDR2 from the germline V gene are DFQATT and SNEGSKA (reference sequence). CDR3 sequence (DNA): TGCAGTGCTAGAGATCCGGCGGGAGGAAATACGCAGTATTTT. Protein product: CSARDPAGGNTQYF.

Concerning this clonotype itself: A much larger clone lies a single base off, so this may be a read error. The chain has TRBV11-2 and TRBJ1-6, with TRBD1 as a possible D gene (5 bases). This CDR3 comprises 16 residues. V lost 1 base and J lost 5, with 12 bases in between. Germline CDR1 is SGHAT and CDR2 is FQNNGV. CDR3 in DNA: TGTGCCAGCAGCTTAGTTGGGGGGATTAATAATTCACCCCTCCACTTT. Protein: CASSLVGGINNSPLHF.

The chain has TRBV10-3 and TRBJ2-5; D uncertain. CDR3 length: 13 amino acids. Deletions cut 4 bases from V and 2 bases from J, with 8 bases between. The germline V gene encodes CDR1 ENHRY and CDR2 SYGVKD. The CDR3 nucleotides are TGTGCCATCAGTGTTGGGCAGCAAGAGACCCAGTACTTC. It specifies CAISVGQQETQYF.

The chain carries TRBV7-9 and TRBJ2-3, with D uncertain. V was trimmed by 7 bases and J by 2 bases, leaving 7 bases between them. Germline V gene sequence: CDR1 SEHNR, CDR2 FQNEAQ (reference sequence). The CDR3 is 12 residues long. The CDR3 loop is CASTGDTDTQYF. The CDR3 DNA follows: TGTGCCAGCACGGGTGACACAGATACGCAGTATTTT.

The chain combines TRBV18 with TRBJ1-1; 9 nucleotides match TRBD1. Per germline, CDR1 KGHSH and CDR2 LQKENI. The CDR3 has 17 amino acids. J was trimmed by 4 bases and V by 3 bases; bases with no gene match: 12. This CDR3 reads CASSPKWTGASPTEAFF. The CDR3 DNA reads as TGTGCCAGCTCACCGAAATGGACAGGGGCGAGTCCCACTGAAGCTTTCTTT.

The gene calls are TRBV28 and TRBJ1-4, with unresolved D. This CDR3 has 14 residues. CDR1 and CDR2 from the germline V gene are MDHEN and SYDVKM. V lost 4 bases, J lost 8 bases, and 14 bases lay in between. In DNA form, the CDR3 reads TGTGCCAGCAGTTCCCCGCTCGTAGACGAAAAACTGTTTTTT. It is translated as CASSSPLVDEKLFF.

Ten or more counts support this clonotype. The genes are TRBV20-1 and TRBJ2-5; D is perhaps TRBD1 (6 bases). The CDR3 is made up of 12 amino acids. Germline V gene data show CDR1 as DFQATT and CDR2 as SNEGSKA (reference sequence). V dropped 5 bases and J dropped 6 bases, with 13 bases sitting between them. The CDR3 nucleotides are TGCAGTGCTCACATCGACAGGAAGACCCAGTACTTC. Translation gives CSAHIDRKTQYF.